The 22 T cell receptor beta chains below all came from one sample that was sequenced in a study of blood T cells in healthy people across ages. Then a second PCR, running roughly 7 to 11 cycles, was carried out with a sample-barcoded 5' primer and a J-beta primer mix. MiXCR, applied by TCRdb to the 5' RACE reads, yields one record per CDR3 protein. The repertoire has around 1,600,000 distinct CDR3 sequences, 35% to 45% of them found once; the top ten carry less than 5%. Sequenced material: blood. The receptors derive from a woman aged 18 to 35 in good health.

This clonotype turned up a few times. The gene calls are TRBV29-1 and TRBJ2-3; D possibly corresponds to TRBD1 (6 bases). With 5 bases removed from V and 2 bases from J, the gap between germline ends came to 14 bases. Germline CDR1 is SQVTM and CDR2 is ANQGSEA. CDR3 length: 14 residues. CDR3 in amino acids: CSVLYRALTDTQYF. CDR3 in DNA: TGCAGCGTTTTATACAGGGCTCTCACAGATACGCAGTATTTT.

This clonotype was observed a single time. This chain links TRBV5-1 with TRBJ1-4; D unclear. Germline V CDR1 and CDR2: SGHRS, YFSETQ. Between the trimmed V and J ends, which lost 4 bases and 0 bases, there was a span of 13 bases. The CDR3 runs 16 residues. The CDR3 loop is CASSTDGVATNEKLFF. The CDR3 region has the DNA TGCGCCAGCAGCACGGACGGAGTTGCAACTAATGAAAAACTGTTTTTT.

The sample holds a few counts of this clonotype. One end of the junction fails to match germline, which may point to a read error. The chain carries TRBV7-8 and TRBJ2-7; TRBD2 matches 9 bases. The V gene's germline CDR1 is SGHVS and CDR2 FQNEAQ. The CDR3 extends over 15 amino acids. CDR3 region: CASSLVAGARYEQYF. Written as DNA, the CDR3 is TGTGCCAGCAGTTTAGTAGCGGGGGCCCGCTACGAGCAGTACTTC.

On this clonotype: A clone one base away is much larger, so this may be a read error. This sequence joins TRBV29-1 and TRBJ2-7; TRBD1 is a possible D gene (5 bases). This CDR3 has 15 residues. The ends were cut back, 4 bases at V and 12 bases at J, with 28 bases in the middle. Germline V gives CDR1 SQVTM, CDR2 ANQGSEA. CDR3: CSVVSQIRQIWTRYF. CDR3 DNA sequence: TGCAGCGTTGTAAGCCAGATCAGACAGATATGGACCCGGTACTTC.

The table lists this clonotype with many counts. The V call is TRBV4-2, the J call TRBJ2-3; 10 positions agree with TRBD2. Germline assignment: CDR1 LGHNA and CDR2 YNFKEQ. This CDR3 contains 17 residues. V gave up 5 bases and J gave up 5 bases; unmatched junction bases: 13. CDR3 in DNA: TGTGCCAGCAGCTCTCAAGGAGCGGGAGGGCCCGGAGATACGCAGTATTTT. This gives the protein CASSSQGAGGPGDTQYF.

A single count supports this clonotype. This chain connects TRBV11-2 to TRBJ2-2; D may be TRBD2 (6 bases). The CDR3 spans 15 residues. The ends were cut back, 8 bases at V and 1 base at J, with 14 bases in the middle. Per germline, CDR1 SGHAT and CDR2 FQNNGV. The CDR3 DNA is TGTGCCAGCCACGGGGCGGGAAAGAACACCGGGGAGCTGTTTTTT. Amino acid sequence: CASHGAGKNTGELFF.

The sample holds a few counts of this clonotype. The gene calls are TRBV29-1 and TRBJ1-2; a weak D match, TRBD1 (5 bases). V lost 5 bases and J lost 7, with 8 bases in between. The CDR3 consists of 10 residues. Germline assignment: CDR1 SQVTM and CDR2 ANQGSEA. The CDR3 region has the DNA TGCAGCGTTACCGGGGCTGGCTACACCTTC. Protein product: CSVTGAGYTF.

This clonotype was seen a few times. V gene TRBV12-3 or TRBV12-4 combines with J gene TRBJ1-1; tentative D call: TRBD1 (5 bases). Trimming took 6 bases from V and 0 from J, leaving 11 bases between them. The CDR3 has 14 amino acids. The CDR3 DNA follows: TGTGCCAGCAGACCCGGACAAATGAACACTGAAGCTTTCTTT. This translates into CASRPGQMNTEAFF.

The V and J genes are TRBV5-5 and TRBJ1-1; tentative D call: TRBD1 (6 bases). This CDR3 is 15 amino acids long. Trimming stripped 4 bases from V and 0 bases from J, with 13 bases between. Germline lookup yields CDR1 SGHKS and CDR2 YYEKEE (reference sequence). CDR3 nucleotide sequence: TGTGCCAGCAGCACAACCGGGACAATGAACACTGAAGCTTTCTTT. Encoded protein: CASSTTGTMNTEAFF.

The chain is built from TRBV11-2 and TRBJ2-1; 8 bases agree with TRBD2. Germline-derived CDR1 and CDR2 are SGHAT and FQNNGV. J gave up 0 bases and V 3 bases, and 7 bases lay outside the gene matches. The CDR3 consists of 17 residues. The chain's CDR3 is CASSFTGGLSSYNEQFF. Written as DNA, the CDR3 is TGTGCCAGCAGCTTTACGGGGGGGCTGAGCTCCTACAATGAGCAGTTCTTC. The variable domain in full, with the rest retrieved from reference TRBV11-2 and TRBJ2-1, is EAGVAQSPRYKIIEKRQSVAFWCNPISGHATLYWYQQILGQGPKLLIQFQNNGVVDDSQLPKDRFSAERLKGVDSTLKIQPAKLEDSAVYLCASSFTGGLSSYNEQFFGPGTRLTVL.

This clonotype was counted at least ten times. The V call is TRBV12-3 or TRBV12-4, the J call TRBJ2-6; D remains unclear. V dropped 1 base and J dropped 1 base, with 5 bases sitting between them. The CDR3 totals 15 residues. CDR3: CASSLGYSGANVLTF. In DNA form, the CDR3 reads TGTGCCAGCAGTTTAGGCTATTCTGGGGCCAACGTCCTGACTTTC.

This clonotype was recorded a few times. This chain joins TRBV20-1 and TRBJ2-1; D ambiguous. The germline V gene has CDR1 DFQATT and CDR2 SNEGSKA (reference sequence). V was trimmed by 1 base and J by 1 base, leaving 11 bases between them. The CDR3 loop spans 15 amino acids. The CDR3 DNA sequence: TGCAGTGCTAGAGTAGTGGGTGGATCCTACAATGAGCAGTTCTTC. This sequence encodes CSARVVGGSYNEQFF.

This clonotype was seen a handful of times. The CDR3 sequence is CASSVDGGARVQETQYF. The CDR3 DNA sequence: TGTGCCAGCAGCGTGGACGGGGGGGCAAGAGTACAAGAGACCCAGTACTTC. The rearrangement joins TRBV9 to TRBJ2-5; 8 bases line up with TRBD2. V shed 2 bases, J shed 2 bases, and the junction held 11 bases outside the gene matches. CDR1 is SGDLS, CDR2 YYNGEE, per germline. The CDR3 is 17 amino acids.

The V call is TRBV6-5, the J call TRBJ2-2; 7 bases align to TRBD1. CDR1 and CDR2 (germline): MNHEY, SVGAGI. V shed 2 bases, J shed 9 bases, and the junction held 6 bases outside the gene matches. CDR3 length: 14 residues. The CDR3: CASSYRQGIRELFF. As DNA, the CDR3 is TGTGCCAGCAGTTACAGACAGGGTATCCGGGAGCTGTTTTTT.

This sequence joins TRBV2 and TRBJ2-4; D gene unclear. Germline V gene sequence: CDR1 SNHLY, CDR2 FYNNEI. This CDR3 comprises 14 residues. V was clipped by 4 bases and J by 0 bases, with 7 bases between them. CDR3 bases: TGTGCCAGCAGTGTCGATGAAGCCAAAAACATTCAGTACTTC. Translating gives CASSVDEAKNIQYF.

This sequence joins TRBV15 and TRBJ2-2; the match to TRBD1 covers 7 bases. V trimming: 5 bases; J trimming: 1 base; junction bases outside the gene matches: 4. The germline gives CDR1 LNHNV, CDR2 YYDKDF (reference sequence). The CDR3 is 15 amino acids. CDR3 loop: CATSFRTGNTGELFF. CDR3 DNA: TGTGCCACCAGCTTCCGGACAGGGAACACCGGGGAGCTGTTTTTT.

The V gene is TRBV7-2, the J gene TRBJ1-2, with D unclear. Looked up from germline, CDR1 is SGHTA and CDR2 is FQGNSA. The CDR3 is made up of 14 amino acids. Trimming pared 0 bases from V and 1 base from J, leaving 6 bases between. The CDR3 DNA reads TGTGCCAGCAGCTTAGCCGTGGGTAACTATGGCTACACCTTC. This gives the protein CASSLAVGNYGYTF.

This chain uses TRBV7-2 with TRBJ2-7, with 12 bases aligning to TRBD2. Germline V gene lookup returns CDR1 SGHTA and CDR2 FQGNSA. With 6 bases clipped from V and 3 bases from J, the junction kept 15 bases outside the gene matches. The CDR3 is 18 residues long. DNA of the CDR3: TGTGCCAGCAGTCAACAACCGAGGCTAGCGGGGGGGAACTACGAGCAGTACTTC. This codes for CASSQQPRLAGGNYEQYF.

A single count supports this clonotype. The DNA for the CDR3 is TGTGCCAGCAGTTCAGGGGGCACATCCGAGCAGTACTTC. It codes for CASSSGGTSEQYF. The chain links TRBV27 to TRBJ2-4; 8 bases align to TRBD1. The J call may be faulty, since TRBJ2-7 better matches the DNA end. CDR3 length: 13 amino acids. Germline CDR1 reads MNHEY; CDR2 reads SMNVEV (reference sequence).

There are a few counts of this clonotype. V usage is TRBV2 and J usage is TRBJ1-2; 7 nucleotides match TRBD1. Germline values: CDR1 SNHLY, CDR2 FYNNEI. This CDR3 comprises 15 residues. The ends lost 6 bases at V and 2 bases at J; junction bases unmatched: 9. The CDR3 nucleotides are TGTGCCAGCAGGCCCCTCCGACAGGGCAACTATGGCTACACCTTC. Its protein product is CASRPLRQGNYGYTF.

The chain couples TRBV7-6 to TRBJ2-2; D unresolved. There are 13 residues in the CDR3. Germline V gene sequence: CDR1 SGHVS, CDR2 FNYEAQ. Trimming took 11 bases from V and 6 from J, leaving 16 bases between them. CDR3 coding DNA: TGTGCCTTCGATGGGAAGGTTGCCGGGGAGCTGTTTTTT. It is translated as CAFDGKVAGELFF. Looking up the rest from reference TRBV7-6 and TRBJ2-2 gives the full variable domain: GAGVSQSPRYKVTKRGQDVALRCDPISGHVSLYWYRQALGQGPEFLTYFNYEAQQDKSGLPNDRFSAERPEGSISTLTIQRTEQRDSAMYRCAFDGKVAGELFFGEGSRLTVL.

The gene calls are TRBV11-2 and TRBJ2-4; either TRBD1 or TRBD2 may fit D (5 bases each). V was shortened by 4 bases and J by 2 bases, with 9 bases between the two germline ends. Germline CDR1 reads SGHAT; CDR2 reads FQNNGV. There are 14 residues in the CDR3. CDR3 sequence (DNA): TGTGCCAGCAGCTCGGGACCCCCCAAAAACATTCAGTACTTC. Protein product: CASSSGPPKNIQYF.